This T cell receptor (beta chain) was recorded in a study of cytomegalovirus exposure and HLA in healthy donors. General study points: Relative to equally common others, HLA-associated TCR beta chains showed greater clonal expansion in a later analysis. When analyzed later, a missense DCLRE1C variant was found to be linked to TCR beta V- and J-gene trimming. Donor immune exposure was known only as CMV serostatus. Most of the TCR beta V segments (in an earlier analysis) were productive either about 87% or about 30% of the time.

On this clone itself: Its antigen is not identified.

The PCR ran on 60 Vbeta and 13 Jbeta primers. Here immunoSEQ multiplex PCR was the method, and the copy in TCRdb shows in-frame clones only, minus some. The sample holds fewer than 200,000 clones, roughly 84% seen once. The CDR3 length is 14 residues. Germline assignment: CDR1 SGHDT and CDR2 YYEEEE. V shed 0 bases and J 8 bases; nucleotides not matched to a gene: 5. This sequence was found in a male donor in good health and CMV-seronegative. This chain connects TRBV5-6 to TRBJ2-1; 7 nucleotides match TRBD2. The sequencing input was PBMCs. CDR3 sequence: CASSLGAGADEQFF. In DNA, the CDR3 is TGTGCCAGCAGCTTGGGTGCGGGAGCCGATGAGCAGTTCTTC.